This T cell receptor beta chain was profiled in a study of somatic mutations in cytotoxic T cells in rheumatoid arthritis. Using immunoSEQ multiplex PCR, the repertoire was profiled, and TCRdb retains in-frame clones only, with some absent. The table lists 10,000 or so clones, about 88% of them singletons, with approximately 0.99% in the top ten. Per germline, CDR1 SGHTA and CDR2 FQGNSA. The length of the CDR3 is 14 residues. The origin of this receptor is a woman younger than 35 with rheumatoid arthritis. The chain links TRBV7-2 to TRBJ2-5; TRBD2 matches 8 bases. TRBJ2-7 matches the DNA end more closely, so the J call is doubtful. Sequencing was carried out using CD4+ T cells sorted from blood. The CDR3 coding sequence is TGTGCCAGCTCCTACAGCGGGAGCTCCTACGAGCAGTACTTC. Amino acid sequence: CASSYSGSSYEQYF.